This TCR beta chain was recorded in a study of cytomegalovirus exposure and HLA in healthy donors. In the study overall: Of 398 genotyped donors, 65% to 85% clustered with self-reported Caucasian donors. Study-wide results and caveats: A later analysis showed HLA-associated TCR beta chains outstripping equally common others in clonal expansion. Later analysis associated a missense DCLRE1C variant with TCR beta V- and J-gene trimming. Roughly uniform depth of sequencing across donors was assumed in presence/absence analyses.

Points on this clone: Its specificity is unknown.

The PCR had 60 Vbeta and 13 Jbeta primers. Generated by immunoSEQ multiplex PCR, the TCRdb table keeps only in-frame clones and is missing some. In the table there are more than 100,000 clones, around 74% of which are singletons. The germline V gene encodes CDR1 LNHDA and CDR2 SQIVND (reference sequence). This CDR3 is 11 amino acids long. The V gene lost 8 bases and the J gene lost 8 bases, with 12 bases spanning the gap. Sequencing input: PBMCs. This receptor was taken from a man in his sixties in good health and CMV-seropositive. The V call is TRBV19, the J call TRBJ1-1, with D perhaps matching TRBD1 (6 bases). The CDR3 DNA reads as TGTGCCAGTCAGGGGACCGCAGAAGCTTTCTTT. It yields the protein CASQGTAEAFF.